This TCR beta chain came from a study of T cell responses to AZD1222 COVID-19 vaccine. TCRdb's copy holds only in-frame clones and misses some; the assay was immunoSEQ multiplex PCR. The sample includes roughly 120,000 clones, approximately 90% seen only once; the top ten take more than 1.5%. Comment on this clone: Its specificity is unknown.

Study-wide findings and caveats: Possibly, clonal diversity was underestimated; donors were largely white British and included more females.

The receptor was isolated from an adult who received the AZD1222 COVID-19 vaccine. The sample here was peripheral blood, taken 28 days after the second AZD1222 dose.

In DNA form, the CDR3 reads TGTGCCATCAGTGATACGGTGGGCCAAACGCATACGCAGTATTTT. This gives the protein CAISDTVGQTHTQYF. The chain links TRBV10-3 to TRBJ2-3; no firm D call. This CDR3 region has 15 residues. V dropped 3 bases and J dropped 7 bases, with 17 bases sitting between them. Germline V CDR1 and CDR2: ENHRY, SYGVKD.